This T cell receptor (beta chain) was recorded in a study of Ad26.COV2.S vaccination and SARS-CoV-2 variants. Noted treatment: approximately 18 received Ad26.COV2.S at low or high dose, single or two shots; several received placebo; per-sample allocation not given. The samples were gathered on day 63 after the first injection of vaccine or placebo. The assay was immunoSEQ multiplex PCR, and TCRdb's table has in-frame clones only and misses some. The table lists hundreds of thousands of clones, 89% of them singletons. Looked up from germline, CDR1 is GTSNPN and CDR2 is SVGIG (reference sequence). V dropped 3 bases and J dropped 3; count of bases not matched to a gene: 1. The CDR3 is 13 amino acids.

This receptor was identified in a person between 18 and 65 years old who received the Ad26.COV2.S COVID-19 vaccine or a placebo. The chain joins TRBV30 to TRBJ2-7, with TRBD2 identical over 11 bases. This specimen was peripheral blood, taken in a trial of Ad26.COV2.S vaccine versus placebo. This CDR3 is CAWRTSGNYEQYF. The CDR3 coding sequence is TGTGCCTGGAGGACTAGCGGGAACTACGAGCAGTACTTC.